This T cell receptor beta chain was retrieved from a study of blood T cell repertoires in COVID-19. Looking at the study overall: Some COVID-19 samples were acute and others convalescent; all came from the United States, Italy and Spain.

The table came from immunoSEQ multiplex PCR; TCRdb's copy has only in-frame clones and leaves some out. The sample holds roughly 340,000 clones, more than 75% seen once. The germline V gene encodes CDR1 LNHDA and CDR2 SQIVND (reference sequence). CDR3 length: 15 residues. The junction had 5 bases not matched to a gene; V was cut back by 5 bases and J by 4 bases. Recruited during active infection, patients (from Seattle) were subsequently followed longitudinally. The material sequenced was peripheral blood. This clonotype originated in a woman aged 45-65 years with COVID-19, enrolled during active disease. This sequence joins TRBV19 and TRBJ1-5; 10 nucleotides line up with TRBD1. CDR3: CASSLRQGANQPQHF. The DNA of the CDR3 is TGTGCCAGTAGTCTTAGACAGGGGGCTAATCAGCCCCAGCATTTT.